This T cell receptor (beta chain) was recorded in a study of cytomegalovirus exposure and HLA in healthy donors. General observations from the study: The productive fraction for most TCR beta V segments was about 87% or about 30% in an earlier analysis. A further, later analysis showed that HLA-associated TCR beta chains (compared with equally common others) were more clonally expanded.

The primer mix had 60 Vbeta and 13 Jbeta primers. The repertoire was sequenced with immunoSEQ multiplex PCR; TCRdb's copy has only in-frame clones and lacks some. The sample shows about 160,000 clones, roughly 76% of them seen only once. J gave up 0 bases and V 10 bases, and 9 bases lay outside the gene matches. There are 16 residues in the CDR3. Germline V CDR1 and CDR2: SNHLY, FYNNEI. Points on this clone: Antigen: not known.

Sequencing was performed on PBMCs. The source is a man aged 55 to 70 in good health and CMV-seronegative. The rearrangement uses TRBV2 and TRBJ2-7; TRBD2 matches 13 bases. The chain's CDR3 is CATQGLAGRSSYEQYF. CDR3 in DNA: TGTGCCACGCAGGGACTAGCGGGGCGGAGCTCCTACGAGCAGTACTTC.